This paragraph reports one T cell receptor beta chain. Clones were sequenced by immunoSEQ multiplex PCR, and TCRdb holds only the in-frame ones, with some missing. Among roughly 2.4 million clones listed, approximately 94% were seen once. The sample originates from a study of shared clonotypes between healthy human individuals. From germline, CDR1 is GTSNPN and CDR2 SVGIG (reference sequence). V shed 2 bases, J shed 4 bases, and the junction held 5 bases outside the gene matches. The CDR3 sequence is 14 residues long. The specimen was naive CD4+ T cells sorted from blood. Subset specified: CD45RA+ positively selected. The chain is built from TRBV30 and TRBJ1-5; TRBD1 matches 7 bases. The sequence derives from a man aged 18 to 30 in good health. Here the CDR3 reads CAWSLGTANQPQHF. CDR3 DNA sequence: TGTGCCTGGAGTCTCGGGACAGCTAATCAGCCCCAGCATTTT. The complete variable domain, with remaining parts taken from reference TRBV30 and TRBJ1-5, reads SQTIHQWPATLVQPVGSPLSLECTVEGTSNPNLYWYRQAAGRGLQLLFYSVGIGQISSEVPQNLSASRPQDRQFILSSKKLLLSDSGFYLCAWSLGTANQPQHFGDGTRLSIL.